This is a list of T cell receptor beta chains from one sample in a study of radiation and T cells in renal cell carcinoma. Data came from immunoSEQ multiplex PCR; TCRdb stores just in-frame clones and leaves some out. The sample consists of tens of thousands of clones, 60% to 85% of them appearing once. The material sequenced was blood, taken from a patient whose treatment included radiotherapy and nephrectomy. Source of these receptors: a man in his 60s with renal cell carcinoma. Both conserved end residues are part of each CDR3. A D gene is named only where the DNA matches it firmly. Size is stated for part of the rows, as once, few or many counts, or as a class when the clone is expanded.

TRBJ1-2,TRBV19,15,-,-,TGTGCCAGTAGTGGTGGCAGGGCAATTGAAGATGGCTACACCTTC,CASSGGRAIEDGYTF
TRBJ2-1,TRBV10-1,14,once,TRBD2,TGCGCCAGCAGCCCCGGGACTAGCAGGAATGAGCAGTTCTTC,CASSPGTSRNEQFF
TRBJ1-1,TRBV2,13,-,TRBD1,TGTGCCAGCACAAGGGGGCTGGACACTGAAGCTTTCTTT,CASTRGLDTEAFF
TRBJ1-2,TRBV2,13,-,-,TGTGCCAGCAGTGGACTGACGAACTATGGCTACACCTTC,CASSGLTNYGYTF
TRBJ2-3,TRBV2,15,-,TRBD2,TGTGCCAGCAGTGGGGCTAGCGGGGGCGTTGATACGCAGTATTTT,CASSGASGGVDTQYF
TRBJ1-5,TRBV28,15,-,-,TGTGCCAGCAGCCTTTTGGGCCAGAGCAATCAGCCCCAGCATTTT,CASSLLGQSNQPQHF
TRBJ2-3,TRBV5-1,14,few,-,TGCGCCAGCAGGGTCTCGGGGAGCGCAGATACGCAGTATTTT,CASRVSGSADTQYF
TRBJ1-6,TRBV5-4,14,-,TRBD1,TGTGCCAGCAGCTTGACAGGGGCTAATTCACCCCTCCACTTT,CASSLTGANSPLHF
TRBJ1-2,TRBV11-3,12,-,-,TGTGCCAGCAGCTCAGACCCCTATGGCTACACCTTC,CASSSDPYGYTF
TRBJ1-1,TRBV6-5,16,-,-,TGTGCCAGCAGTTACTCCCCAGGCGACGGATTAACCGGGGCTTTCTTT,CASSYSPGDGLTGAFF
TRBJ1-2,TRBV5-1,16,-,-,TGCGCCAGCAGCTTGGAGGCTTTCGGGACTGGAGGTGGCTACACCTTC,CASSLEAFGTGGGYTF
TRBJ1-4,TRBV19,16,-,-,TGTGCCAGTAGGAGCAAGAATCCAGGGTTAGTTGAAAAACTGTTTTTT,CASRSKNPGLVEKLFF
TRBJ1-3,TRBV7-2,17,once,-,TGTGCCAGCAGCTTAGCACGTATTAGGGAAGGTGGAAACACCATATATTTT,CASSLARIREGGNTIYF